One and the same sample provided the 16 T cell receptor beta chains below, sequenced in a study of neoadjuvant anti-PD-1 for oral cavity cancer. Generated by immunoSEQ multiplex PCR, the TCRdb table keeps only in-frame clones and is missing some. This repertoire shows 15,000 or so clones, around 60% found once; its top ten account for about 3%. Source: PBMCs, taken before nivolumab (anti-PD-1) treatment. Receptor source: a person between 35 and 79 years old with oral cavity squamous cell carcinoma.

The J gene is TRBJ1-2, the V gene TRBV7-8, with a possible D match to TRBD1 (5 bases). The CDR3 is made up of 14 amino acids. The germline V gene has CDR1 SGHVS and CDR2 FQNEAQ. Trimming stripped 1 base from V and 4 bases from J, with 10 bases between. The CDR3 spells CASSLVRGSYGYTF. Written as DNA, the CDR3 is TGTGCCAGCAGCTTAGTACGGGGGAGCTATGGCTACACCTTC.

The V call is TRBV5-1, the J call TRBJ2-5; D is possibly TRBD1 or TRBD2 (5 bases each). The CDR3 totals 18 residues. Trimming removed 0 bases at V and 5 bases at J, with 23 bases between. Germline V CDR1 and CDR2: SGHRS, YFSETQ. CDR3 sequence reads: CASSLVSEGLFWGETQYF. CDR3 bases: TGCGCCAGCAGCTTGGTTAGCGAGGGGCTGTTCTGGGGCGAGACCCAGTACTTC.

This chain connects TRBV15 to TRBJ1-4; possible D gene TRBD1, 5 bases. Germline loops: CDR1 LNHNV, CDR2 YYDKDF (reference sequence). This CDR3 has 15 amino acids. V was clipped by 2 bases and J by 3 bases, with 10 bases between them. The CDR3 reads CATSRQGGANEKLFF. The CDR3 region has the DNA TGTGCCACCAGCAGACAGGGAGGTGCTAATGAAAAACTGTTTTTT.

In this sample, this clone turned up a few times. This sequence joins TRBV20-1 and TRBJ1-1; D is unclear. V was cut by 3 bases and J by 5 bases, with 7 bases left in between. Germline V gives CDR1 DFQATT, CDR2 SNEGSKA (reference sequence). The CDR3 runs to 11 residues. The DNA of the CDR3 is TGCAGTGCTAGGGATGGTACTGAAGCTTTCTTT. This encodes CSARDGTEAFF.

The V call is TRBV5-5, the J call TRBJ1-2; D gene unclear. The CDR3 is made up of 13 amino acids. In germline, CDR1 is SGHKS, CDR2 YYEKEE (reference sequence). V lost 1 base to trimming and J lost 2 bases, with 6 bases between them. The CDR3 region has the DNA TGTGCCAGCAGCTTGCACACCAACTATGGCTACACCTTC. Translating gives CASSLHTNYGYTF.

The chain uses TRBV15 and TRBJ2-1; unclear D gene. Germline V CDR1 and CDR2: LNHNV, YYDKDF (reference sequence). CDR3 length equals 20 residues. Deletions cut 0 bases from V and 0 bases from J, with 21 bases between. The CDR3 sequence is CATSRDRAQARRSSYNEQFF. Written as DNA, the CDR3 is TGTGCCACCAGCAGAGATCGAGCCCAAGCCCGAAGATCCTCCTACAATGAGCAGTTCTTC.

The rearrangement joins TRBV6-4 to TRBJ2-2; D unresolved. Germline CDR1 is MRHNA and CDR2 is SNTAGT. Trimming removed 2 bases from V and 7 bases from J, with 14 bases in between. The CDR3 is 15 residues long. Here the CDR3 DNA reads TGTGCCAGCAGTGACCGGTCTAGGGTGGGCGGGGAGCTGTTTTTT. Amino acid sequence: CASSDRSRVGGELFF.

This clone appeared a few times. This chain connects TRBV5-6 to TRBJ2-3, with D uncertain. The CDR3 length is 11 residues. Trimming left V 5 bases short and J 6 bases short, with 7 bases between. The germline V gene has CDR1 SGHDT and CDR2 YYEEEE. The CDR3 loop is CASSGRDTQYF. The DNA of the CDR3 is TGTGCCAGCAGTGGACGTGATACGCAGTATTTT.

This clone appeared a few times. The genes are TRBV11-1 and TRBJ1-1; D is undetermined. V was cut by 5 bases and J by 1 base, with 17 bases left in between. The CDR3 is 16 residues long. Germline CDR1 and CDR2: SGHAT and FQDESV (reference sequence). The CDR3 loop reads CASSGRRLGWNTEAFF. In nucleotides, the CDR3 is TGTGCCAGCAGCGGGAGGCGACTAGGCTGGAACACTGAAGCTTTCTTT.

This rearrangement joins TRBV21-1 to TRBJ2-3. TRBV21-1 is marked as a pseudogene. The length of the CDR3 is 17 residues. CDR3 bases: TGTGCCAGCAGCAAAGAGAAGGAGGCAGGGTTAACAGATACGCAGTATTTT. Encoded protein: CASSKEKEAGLTDTQYF.

This chain uses TRBV30 with TRBJ1-2, with a tentative D call TRBD1 (5 bases). Trimming took off 3 bases at V and 8 bases at J, with 16 bases between the two ends. This CDR3 region has 13 residues. Germline-derived CDR1 and CDR2 are GTSNPN and SVGIG (reference sequence). The CDR3 region has the DNA TGTGCCTGGAGCCCGTCAGGGATGGGCGGCTACACCTTC. Its protein product is CAWSPSGMGGYTF.

The chain links TRBV6-5 to TRBJ1-4; no clear D. The germline V gene has CDR1 MNHEY and CDR2 SVGAGI. Trimming stripped 5 bases from V and 4 bases from J, with 11 bases between. There are 14 residues in the CDR3. The DNA for the CDR3 is TGTGCCAGCAGTACGAGGTTACATAATGAAAAACTGTTTTTT. Its translation: CASSTRLHNEKLFF.

The chain combines TRBV6-5 with TRBJ2-5, with D unclear. V lost 5 bases, J lost 0 bases, and 7 bases lay in between. Germline CDR1 is MNHEY and CDR2 is SVGAGI. The CDR3 is made up of 13 amino acids. CDR3 region: CASSKYYQETQYF. The DNA of the CDR3 is TGTGCCAGCAGTAAATACTACCAAGAGACCCAGTACTTC.

The chain links TRBV7-9 to TRBJ1-2, with TRBD1 identical over 8 bases. Germline CDR1 and CDR2: SEHNR and FQNEAQ (reference sequence). J lost 2 bases, V lost 4 bases, and 12 bases had no gene match. The CDR3 is made up of 17 amino acids. The CDR3 DNA reads as TGTGCCAGCAGCTCCAGACAGGGGCGACCCGGGAACTATGGCTACACCTTC. Translated: CASSSRQGRPGNYGYTF.

The chain carries TRBV5-4 and TRBJ1-2, with 9 bases fitting TRBD1. This CDR3 region has 13 residues. The V gene end was trimmed by 4 bases and the J gene end by 6 bases; junction bases not matched to a gene: 4. Germline V gives CDR1 SGHNT, CDR2 YYREEE (reference sequence). The CDR3 DNA sequence: TGTGCCAGCAGCGGATACAGGGGGCATGGCTACACCTTC. It encodes CASSGYRGHGYTF.

V usage is TRBV7-8 and J usage is TRBJ1-5; D ambiguous. V lost 5 bases to trimming and J lost 2 bases, with 19 bases between them. Germline V gene data show CDR1 as SGHVS and CDR2 as FQNEAQ. The length of the CDR3 is 17 residues. The CDR3 is CASSPVSGRGGNQPQHF. CDR3 sequence (DNA): TGTGCCAGCAGCCCCGTAAGTGGGCGCGGGGGCAATCAGCCCCAGCATTTT. The full variable domain, with the rest looked up from reference TRBV7-8 and TRBJ1-5, is GAGVSQSPRYKVAKRGQDVALRCDPISGHVSLFWYQQALGQGPEFLTYFQNEAQLDKSGLPSDRFFAERPEGSVSTLKIQRTQQEDSAVYLCASSPVSGRGGNQPQHFGDGTRLSIL.